These 7 T cell receptor beta chains were sequenced from one sample in a study of blood T cell repertoires in COVID-19. Libraries were prepared by immunoSEQ multiplex PCR; TCRdb keeps only in-frame clonotypes and omits some of them. The sample shows about 140,000 clones, around 80% of them seen only once. What was sequenced was PBMCs or T cells enriched from blood (not recorded which). Receptor source: a woman in her forties or fifties who had recovered from COVID-19.

The chain has TRBV11-2 and TRBJ1-2, with a tentative D call TRBD1 (5 bases). The CDR3 runs to 17 residues. V lost 4 bases and J lost 4, with 22 bases in between. The germline V gene has CDR1 SGHAT and CDR2 FQNNGV. CDR3 protein: CASSSRSWGTWGYGYTF. DNA of the CDR3: TGTGCCAGCAGCTCCCGATCCTGGGGGACTTGGGGCTATGGCTACACCTTC.

The gene calls are TRBV19 and TRBJ2-1; 10 nucleotides line up with TRBD2. Losses at the gene ends were 5 bases for V and 5 bases for J; bases not matched to a gene: 6. The V gene's germline CDR1 is LNHDA and CDR2 SQIVND (reference sequence). This CDR3 has 15 residues. The CDR3 region is CASSVLAGGHNEQFF. DNA for the CDR3: TGTGCCAGTAGTGTCTTAGCGGGGGGCCACAATGAGCAGTTCTTC.

This clone turned up a few times. The chain has TRBV12-3 or TRBV12-4 and TRBJ2-7; D unclear. The CDR3 contains 12 residues. Deletions cut 5 bases from V and 3 bases from J, with 8 bases between. The CDR3 here is CASSPGFYEQYF. In DNA form, the CDR3 reads TGTGCCAGCAGTCCGGGTTTCTACGAGCAGTACTTC.

The chain uses TRBV27 and TRBJ2-7; D is undetermined. Germline CDR1 and CDR2: MNHEY and SMNVEV (reference sequence). Trimming took 6 bases from V and 4 from J, leaving 16 bases between them. The CDR3 sequence is 14 residues long. The CDR3 here is CASSLTNLGYEQYF. The CDR3 DNA reads TGTGCCAGCAGCCTGACAAACCTCGGATACGAGCAGTACTTC.

This chain connects TRBV29-1 to TRBJ2-5; D call uncertain. The CDR3 covers 12 residues. Trimming took off 5 bases at V and 3 bases at J, with 10 bases between the two ends. CDR1 is SQVTM, CDR2 ANQGSEA, per germline. The CDR3 DNA follows: TGCAGCGTTACCGCGGTTAAAGAGACCCAGTACTTC. Translated: CSVTAVKETQYF.

To note about this clone: One junction end does not reproduce the germline sequence, and a read error may be involved. The rearrangement links TRBV28 to TRBJ2-6; 8 positions agree with TRBD1. This CDR3 has 18 amino acids. CDR1 is MDHEN, CDR2 SYDVKM, per germline. CDR3 DNA: TGTGCCAGCGGTTTGGGCCTGACAGGGGTGTCTGGGGCCAACGTCCTGACTTTC. As protein: CASGLGLTGVSGANVLTF.

The rearrangement uses TRBV5-6 and TRBJ2-5; 11 nucleotides line up with TRBD1. Trimming took 5 bases from V and 10 from J; bases not matched to a gene: 19. Germline V lookup: CDR1 SGHDT, CDR2 YYEEEE. The CDR3 contains 17 residues. CDR3 residues: CASRPQDGQGARIGQYF. The DNA for the CDR3 is TGTGCCAGCAGACCGCAGGATGGACAGGGGGCGAGGATCGGCCAGTACTTC. Variable domain in full (rest from reference TRBV5-6 and TRBJ2-5): DAGVTQSPTHLIKTRGQQVTLRCSPKSGHDTVSWYQQALGQGPQFIFQYYEEEERQRGNFPDRFSGHQFPNYSSELNVNALLLGDSALYLCASRPQDGQGARIGQYFGPGTRLLVL.